The present entry profiles one TCR beta chain with its context. It lacks a known antigen. The record has no base qualities; no much larger clone is one base away. Including cysteine and phenylalanine, the CDR3 has 16 amino acids. Only the CDR3 DNA is retained, 48 bases long and in frame from the first base. This sample was taken from a study of blood T cell repertoires in COVID-19 (dated by TCRdb to between 2020 and 2021). For the wider study: Samples covering the acute and convalescent phases of COVID-19 were provided by collaborators in the United States, Italy and Spain. Where available, HLA class I and class II types were obtained from metadata supplied by the sample provider rather than from assay-based typing. The samples were drawn from two sources: the first 160 participants of the ongoing ImmuneRACE study, and over 950 subjects contributed by 6 global collaborators. Sample metadata almost always included a de-identified subject ID, COVID-19 status, age in years and sex. The prospective study material was composed of cDNA or gDNA derived from T cells, B-cell-depleted T cells, or PBMCs. Deeply sampled blood TCRbeta repertoires from subjects exposed to, actively infected with, or recovered from COVID-19 were included in the dataset. A freely available public database, intended as a resource for researchers studying the immune response to SARS-CoV-2, is where the repertoires were released.

Study-wide conclusions, independent of this receptor: The amount of clinical and demographic metadata varied by source and participant and was provided uncurated.

In Seattle, one collaborating source enrolled patients while the infection was active and tracked those patients longitudinally over the course of disease. Whole blood was collected in K2EDTA tubes by collaborating institutions according to the institutions' own protocols. For TCRbeta analysis, collaborator samples were shipped as frozen whole blood, as isolated PBMCs, or as DNA extracted from either sample type. TCRbeta CDR3 regions were amplified from genomic DNA by means of the immunoSEQ Assay, a bias-controlled multiplex PCR. The published analysis was carried out like this. Nucleated cell counts per sample were estimated from amplification of reference gene primers within the assay. To quantify the absolute abundance of each unique TCRbeta CDR3 rearrangement, sequence reads were collapsed and filtered. For each sample, productive Simpson clonality was calculated as the square root of Simpson's diversity index across productive rearrangements. TCRdb stores this immuneACCESS table with in-frame sequences only. Part of the clones is absent; in the studies checked, under half of the shortfall reflects unresolved V genes, and no reason is known for the rest. That table supplies the V and J calls and clone size; D and trimming were determined from the DNA. The sample contains over 85,000 clones, about 85% of them found a single time. Of the sample, around 2.9% falls within the top ten clones.

The receptor comes from a woman of 80 years or more with COVID-19, enrolled during active disease. The rearrangement combines TRBV7-5 with TRBJ2-5; TRBD2, the D gene given by the table, was not confirmed from the DNA. TRBV7-5 constitutes a pseudogene. Sequenced: peripheral blood. The sequenced DNA is TGTGTCAGAAGCACGACTAGCGGGAGGAGGAGGGAGACCCAGTACTTC. This yields the protein CVRSTTSGRRRETQYF.